What follows is one T cell receptor beta chain and its context. At the deep level, the assay was run. Genomic DNA from each subset was divided evenly over several immunoSEQ plates. Assay used: immunoSEQ multiplex PCR; TCRdb lists only in-frame clones, some missing. This table holds about half a million clones, 70% to 80% found once. This sample is drawn from a study of shared clonotypes between healthy human individuals. This CDR3 is 14 amino acids long. V dropped 3 bases and J dropped 2 bases, with 10 bases sitting between them. In germline, CDR1 is KGHSH, CDR2 LQKENI. The TCR sequence derives from a woman aged 40 to 49 in good health. Some clones in this sample may be carry-over from other donors' samples. Input material: PBMCs. This rearrangement joins TRBV18 to TRBJ2-5; D remains unclear. CDR3 coding DNA: TGTGCCAGCTCACCTGGGCCAGCACAAGAGACCCAGTACTTC. Residues: CASSPGPAQETQYF.